One sample yielded the 18 T cell receptor beta chains listed below, sequenced in a study of early T cells in non-severe SARS-CoV-2 infection. One entry per CDR3 protein results from TCRdb running MiXCR on the 5' RACE reads. The sample lists around 45,000 distinct CDR3 sequences, approximately 4% occurring once. The sample comprised whole blood. The source of these receptors is an adult who was a healthcare worker with PCR-confirmed SARS-CoV-2 infection or an uninfected control (not recorded which).

This clonotype came up many times. The rearrangement joins TRBV29-1 to TRBJ2-5, with D maybe TRBD2 (6 bases). CDR1 and CDR2 (germline): SQVTM, ANQGSEA. The CDR3 has 13 residues. V was cut by 6 bases and J by 5 bases, with 16 bases left in between. Here the CDR3 DNA reads TGCAGCGTCCCAAGTCCGGGGGAGGAGACCCAGTACTTC. It specifies CSVPSPGEETQYF.

In its sample, this clonotype was seen many times. DNA for the CDR3: TGTGCCTGGGGGAGGGGGGTGAATGAGCAGTTCTTC. Translation: CAWGRGVNEQFF. V is TRBV30 and J is TRBJ2-1; D might be TRBD2 (7 bases). Trimming took off 5 bases at V and 7 bases at J, with 12 bases between the two ends. This CDR3 contains 12 residues. From germline, CDR1 is GTSNPN and CDR2 SVGIG (reference sequence).

This clonotype appeared many times. The chain uses TRBV11-3 and TRBJ2-2; D is unresolved. Germline V lookup: CDR1 SGHNT, CDR2 YENEEA. The CDR3 runs to 14 residues. Trimming removed 2 bases at V and 7 bases at J, with 11 bases between. The CDR3 loop reads CASSLLTPNGELFF. CDR3 nucleotides: TGTGCCAGCAGCTTACTGACGCCCAACGGGGAGCTGTTTTTT.

The J gene is TRBJ2-7, the V gene TRBV12-3 or TRBV12-4; TRBD2 agrees at 7 bases. V lost 3 bases to trimming and J lost 2 bases; unmatched junction nucleotides: 1. The CDR3 covers 13 residues. CDR3 nucleotides: TGTGCCAGCAGTTTGGCGGGGGCCTACGAGCAGTACTTC. It encodes CASSLAGAYEQYF.

This clonotype was seen repeatedly, ten times or more. V is TRBV3-1 and J is TRBJ2-3, with 8 nucleotides matching TRBD1. With V trimmed by 0 bases and J by 3 bases, 2 bases remained unmatched. Germline V gene lookup returns CDR1 LGHDT and CDR2 YNNKEL (reference sequence). CDR3 length: 15 amino acids. The CDR3 is CASSQEDRVTDTQYF. Written as DNA, the CDR3 is TGTGCCAGCAGCCAAGAGGACAGGGTAACAGATACGCAGTATTTT.

Ten or more counts support this clonotype. The germline gene is not matched at one end of the junction; a read error may be the cause. CDR3 sequence (DNA): TGTGTCAGCAGCATCGGACAGGGCAATAATTCACCCCTCCACTTT. Its translation is CVSSIGQGNNSPLHF. The chain is built from TRBV11-2 and TRBJ1-6, with TRBD1 matching over 8 bases. The germline gives CDR1 SGHAT, CDR2 FQNNGV. The CDR3 is 15 amino acids.

This clonotype was recorded at least ten times. The chain recombines TRBV2 with TRBJ1-5; D remains unclear. V gave up 6 bases and J gave up 7 bases, with 16 bases separating them. CDR1 and CDR2 from the germline V gene are SNHLY and FYNNEI. CDR3 length equals 14 residues. The CDR3 region is CASRAGPPGQPQHF. Here the CDR3 DNA reads TGTGCCAGCAGGGCGGGCCCCCCTGGGCAGCCCCAGCATTTT.

This clonotype came up many times. The CDR3 DNA reads as TGTGCCAGCAGCTTGGGGGGGACCGCCTCCTACGAGCAGTACTTC. The encoded protein is CASSLGGTASYEQYF. The chain recombines TRBV13 with TRBJ2-7; the match to TRBD2 covers 7 bases. Germline values: CDR1 PRHDT, CDR2 FYEKMQ (reference sequence). V lost 3 bases, J lost 0 bases, and 5 bases stayed unmatched. CDR3 size: 15 residues.

This clonotype was counted at least ten times. The chain combines TRBV19 with TRBJ1-6; D might be TRBD1 (6 bases). Germline assignment: CDR1 LNHDA and CDR2 SQIVND (reference sequence). V gave up 1 base and J gave up 7 bases, with 11 bases separating them. The CDR3 totals 15 residues. DNA for the CDR3: TGTGCCAGTAGTATAGTAAAAGGGGGGAATTCACCCCTCCACTTT. Translated, it gives CASSIVKGGNSPLHF.

This clonotype was detected many times. This rearrangement joins TRBV7-6 to TRBJ1-1; maybe TRBD1 (6 bases). With 0 bases removed from V and 3 bases from J, the gap between germline ends came to 11 bases. Per germline, CDR1 SGHVS and CDR2 FNYEAQ. The CDR3 is made up of 15 amino acids. The CDR3 spells CASSLAGAGDTEAFF. For the CDR3, the DNA is TGTGCCAGCAGCTTAGCGGGAGCAGGGGACACTGAAGCTTTCTTT.

This clonotype showed up many times. The V gene is TRBV11-2, the J gene TRBJ2-1; 9 bases are shared with TRBD2. This CDR3 is 16 amino acids long. The germline V gene encodes CDR1 SGHAT and CDR2 FQNNGV. J lost 1 base, V lost 2 bases, and 3 bases had no gene match. The CDR3 is CASSLIAGESYNEQFF. DNA of the CDR3: TGTGCCAGCAGCTTAATAGCGGGAGAATCCTACAATGAGCAGTTCTTC.

This clonotype was counted at least ten times. V gene TRBV2 combines with J gene TRBJ1-6; D gene ambiguous. Germline loops: CDR1 SNHLY, CDR2 FYNNEI. V shed 3 bases and J shed 0 bases, with 3 bases lying between them. The CDR3 length is 14 residues. The CDR3 is CASSESSYNSPLHF. The CDR3 DNA follows: TGTGCCAGCAGTGAGAGCTCCTATAATTCACCCCTCCACTTT.

The gene calls are TRBV7-6 and TRBJ2-2, with TRBD2 matching 8 bases. Trimming removed 4 bases from V and 3 bases from J; junction bases left unmatched: 4. This CDR3 contains 15 residues. Looked up from germline, CDR1 is SGHVS and CDR2 is FNYEAQ. CDR3 nucleotide sequence: TGTGCCAGCAGCTCGCGAGCGGGGGACACCGGGGAGCTGTTTTTT. As protein: CASSSRAGDTGELFF.

This sequence joins TRBV6-1 and TRBJ1-2; D is possibly TRBD1 (5 bases). V dropped 3 bases and J dropped 1 base, with 15 bases sitting between them. The CDR3 consists of 16 residues. The V gene's germline CDR1 is MNHNS and CDR2 SASEGT. CDR3 protein: CASSEGGTRINYGYTF. CDR3 coding DNA: TGTGCCAGCAGTGAGGGAGGGACCCGAATTAACTATGGCTACACCTTC.

In its sample, this clonotype was seen many times. The J gene is TRBJ2-7, the V gene TRBV3-1; D unclear. V was shortened by 6 bases and J by 7 bases, with 10 bases between the two germline ends. Germline lookup yields CDR1 LGHDT and CDR2 YNNKEL (reference sequence). This CDR3 comprises 11 residues. The CDR3 DNA reads TGTGCCAGCAGAGGAAGTGCAGAGCAGTACTTC. Its translation is CASRGSAEQYF.

This clonotype was seen only a few times. This rearrangement joins TRBV6-1 to TRBJ2-5; 8 nucleotides line up with TRBD2. The CDR3 covers 16 residues. With 6 bases clipped from V and 2 bases from J, the junction kept 11 bases outside the gene matches. Germline V CDR1 and CDR2: MNHNS, SASEGT. DNA of the CDR3: TGTGCCAGCAGCCTGCTTATAGCGGGACATCAAGAGACCCAGTACTTC. Protein sequence: CASSLLIAGHQETQYF.

This clonotype was recorded many times. The CDR3 loop is CAITPGQGRHTQYF. As DNA, the CDR3 is TGTGCCATCACACCGGGACAGGGAAGGCATACGCAGTATTTT. The chain uses TRBV10-3 and TRBJ2-3; 9 bases match TRBD1. CDR1 is ENHRY, CDR2 SYGVKD, per germline. CDR3 size: 14 residues. The ends lost 7 bases at V and 7 bases at J; junction bases unmatched: 9.

This clonotype occurred many times. V is TRBV27 and J is TRBJ2-5, with D hard to call. The length of the CDR3 is 13 residues. V gave up 4 bases and J gave up 5 bases, with 11 bases separating them. Germline CDR1 MNHEY, CDR2 SMNVEV (reference sequence). The CDR3 here is CASSWGFQETQYF. CDR3 bases: TGTGCCAGCAGTTGGGGTTTCCAGGAGACCCAGTACTTC.